This T cell receptor (beta chain) was sequenced during a study of T cells after yellow fever vaccination. 5'RACE template switching produced TCR cDNA carrying a universal primer site and UMIs. Each CDR3 protein is one row after TCRdb ran MiXCR on the 5' RACE reads. The profile shows about 340,000 distinct CDR3 sequences, approximately 4% of them singletons. Germline values: CDR1 KGHSH, CDR2 LQKENI. CDR3 size: 15 residues. Trimming took 3 bases from V and 0 from J, leaving 9 bases between them. Overall study results and limits: A weaker but faster secondary response was observed, peaking on day 5 versus 15. Reappearance after the booster was observed for most primary-vaccination clones (about 96% CD4, almost 90% CD8).

Of note for this clonotype: Antigen specificity is unknown.

The sample was PBMCs, taken 5 days after the yellow fever booster vaccination. This receptor was taken from a man aged 18 to 29 who received the YFV17D yellow fever vaccine. V usage is TRBV18 and J usage is TRBJ1-3; no definite D call. CDR3 loop: CASSPADFSGNTIYF. In nucleotides, the CDR3 is TGTGCCAGCTCACCGGCAGATTTCTCTGGAAACACCATATATTTT.